Each of the 7 T cell receptor beta chains below was sequenced from the same sample in a study of cytomegalovirus exposure and HLA in healthy donors. Vbeta (60) and Jbeta (13) primers were used in the PCR. Sequenced by immunoSEQ multiplex PCR; TCRdb stores in-frame clones only, minus some. Here the sample spans some 190,000 clones, over 65% being singletons. The sequenced sample consisted of PBMCs. These receptors were taken from a man between 18 and 35 years old in good health and CMV-seronegative.

This clone was counted between two and nine times. This rearrangement joins TRBV6-6 to TRBJ1-1; D gene uncertain. V gave up 8 bases and J gave up 2 bases, with 15 bases separating them. The CDR3 has 14 amino acids. Germline V CDR1 and CDR2: MNHNY, SVGAGI (reference sequence). For the CDR3, the DNA is TGTGCCAGCTGTACAACACAGCCTAACACTGAAGCTTTCTTT. This sequence encodes CASCTTQPNTEAFF.

The genes are TRBV28 and TRBJ1-2, with a weak D call TRBD1 (5 bases). This CDR3 spans 13 amino acids. V shed 3 bases and J shed 4 bases, with 9 bases lying between them. Germline V gives CDR1 MDHEN, CDR2 SYDVKM. CDR3 DNA sequence: TGTGCCAGCAGTTTTGGGGCTCCCTATGGCTACACCTTC. Its protein is CASSFGAPYGYTF.

This clone occurred a few times. V gene TRBV5-1 combines with J gene TRBJ2-7; 11 nucleotides align to TRBD1. The trim removed 4 bases at V and 3 bases at J, leaving 3 bases unmatched. CDR3 size: 14 residues. The germline gives CDR1 SGHRS, CDR2 YFSETQ. CDR3 coding DNA: TGCGCCAGCAGCACGGGACAGGGGGACTACGAGCAGTACTTC. This translates into CASSTGQGDYEQYF.

V is TRBV9 and J is TRBJ2-5; D might be TRBD2 (6 bases). The length of the CDR3 is 16 residues. V lost 3 bases to trimming and J lost 1 base, with 16 bases between them. Germline V gene data show CDR1 as SGDLS and CDR2 as YYNGEE. The CDR3 sequence: CASSAQLAGSQETQYF. The CDR3 coding sequence is TGTGCCAGCAGCGCCCAGTTGGCGGGGTCCCAAGAGACCCAGTACTTC.

The chain employs TRBV27 and TRBJ2-7; TRBD1 matches at 8 bases. This CDR3 has 14 residues. V lost 2 bases to trimming and J lost 6 bases; unmatched junction nucleotides: 6. Germline CDR1 is MNHEY and CDR2 is SMNVEV (reference sequence). The CDR3 sequence is CASSLTTGVSEQYF. In nucleotides, the CDR3 is TGTGCCAGCAGTTTAACGACAGGGGTTAGCGAGCAGTACTTC.

The chain joins TRBV19 to TRBJ2-1; 7 bases line up with TRBD2. The germline V gene encodes CDR1 LNHDA and CDR2 SQIVND (reference sequence). J was trimmed by 2 bases and V by 4 bases; bases with no gene match: 5. The CDR3 runs 15 residues. The CDR3 spells CASSKPGLTYNEQFF. The DNA for the CDR3 is TGTGCCAGTAGTAAACCGGGACTAACCTACAATGAGCAGTTCTTC.

A note on this clone: Just one base apart from a much larger clone, this may be a read error. The J gene is TRBJ2-3, the V gene TRBV13; D gene uncertain. This CDR3 contains 12 residues. Germline V gene data show CDR1 as PRHDT and CDR2 as FYEKMQ (reference sequence). The germline V and J ends were trimmed by 2 bases and 2 bases, with 2 bases remaining between them. CDR3 sequence: CASSLYTDTQYF. The CDR3 DNA is TGTGCCAGCAGCTTATACACAGATACGCAGTATTTT. Filled out from reference TRBV13 and TRBJ2-3, the complete variable domain reads AAGVIQSPRHLIKEKRETATLKCYPIPRHDTVYWYQQGPGQDPQFLISFYEKMQSDKGSIPDRFSAQQFSDYHSELNMSSLELGDSALYFCASSLYTDTQYFGPGTRLTVL.